This T cell receptor (beta chain) is from a study of T cell clones after liver transplantation. V was pared by 5 bases and J by 6 bases, with 8 bases of the junction left unmatched. CDR1 is SGHVS and CDR2 is FQNEAQ in the germline V gene. The CDR3 runs 14 residues. In its sample, this clone ranks as medium-sized (0.01 to 0.1%). Its antigen remains unidentified. TCRbeta sequences of proliferating CFSE-low MLR cells were labeled alloreactive. This table comes from immunoSEQ multiplex PCR, and its TCRdb copy is limited to in-frame clones, with some not included. The table lists under 2,500 clones, around a third of them singletons, with around 21% in the top ten.

V gene TRBV7-8 combines with J gene TRBJ1-1; 8 bases are shared with TRBD1. The sequencing input was CD8+ T cells from cultured PBMCs. The source is a human patient who received a liver transplant. Some T cells may be the graft donor's. This CDR3 reads CASSPTGAEPEAFF. For the CDR3, the DNA is TGTGCCAGCAGCCCGACAGGGGCGGAGCCTGAAGCTTTCTTT. The complete variable domain, with remaining parts taken from reference TRBV7-8 and TRBJ1-1, reads GAGVSQSPRYKVAKRGQDVALRCDPISGHVSLFWYQQALGQGPEFLTYFQNEAQLDKSGLPSDRFFAERPEGSVSTLKIQRTQQEDSAVYLCASSPTGAEPEAFFGQGTRLTVV.